This T cell receptor (beta chain) was identified during a study of vaccination and CD4 T cells after COVID-19. V was clipped by 7 bases and J by 2 bases, with 11 bases between them. The CDR3 extends over 13 amino acids. In germline, CDR1 is SNHLY, CDR2 FYNNEI. Note on this clonotype: The antigen remains undetermined.

With the Oncomine TCR Beta short-read assay, DNA from cultured CD4+ T cells was sequenced. TCRdb re-derived calls from the PCR reads in MiXCR, one entry per CDR3 protein. The data show roughly 11,000 distinct CDR3 sequences, over 50% seen once. Stated treatment: approximately nine-day PBMC culture with coronavirus spike peptide pools or control peptides (ViraFEST assay). The sequence was collected from a human donor who had recovered from COVID-19. The V and J genes are TRBV2 and TRBJ1-1; tentatively, D is TRBD1 (5 bases). Material for sequencing was CD4+ T cells from blood, cultured in vitro. CDR3 sequence: CASNTRGNTEAFF. Here the CDR3 DNA reads TGTGCCAGCAACACCCGGGGCAACACTGAAGCTTTCTTT.